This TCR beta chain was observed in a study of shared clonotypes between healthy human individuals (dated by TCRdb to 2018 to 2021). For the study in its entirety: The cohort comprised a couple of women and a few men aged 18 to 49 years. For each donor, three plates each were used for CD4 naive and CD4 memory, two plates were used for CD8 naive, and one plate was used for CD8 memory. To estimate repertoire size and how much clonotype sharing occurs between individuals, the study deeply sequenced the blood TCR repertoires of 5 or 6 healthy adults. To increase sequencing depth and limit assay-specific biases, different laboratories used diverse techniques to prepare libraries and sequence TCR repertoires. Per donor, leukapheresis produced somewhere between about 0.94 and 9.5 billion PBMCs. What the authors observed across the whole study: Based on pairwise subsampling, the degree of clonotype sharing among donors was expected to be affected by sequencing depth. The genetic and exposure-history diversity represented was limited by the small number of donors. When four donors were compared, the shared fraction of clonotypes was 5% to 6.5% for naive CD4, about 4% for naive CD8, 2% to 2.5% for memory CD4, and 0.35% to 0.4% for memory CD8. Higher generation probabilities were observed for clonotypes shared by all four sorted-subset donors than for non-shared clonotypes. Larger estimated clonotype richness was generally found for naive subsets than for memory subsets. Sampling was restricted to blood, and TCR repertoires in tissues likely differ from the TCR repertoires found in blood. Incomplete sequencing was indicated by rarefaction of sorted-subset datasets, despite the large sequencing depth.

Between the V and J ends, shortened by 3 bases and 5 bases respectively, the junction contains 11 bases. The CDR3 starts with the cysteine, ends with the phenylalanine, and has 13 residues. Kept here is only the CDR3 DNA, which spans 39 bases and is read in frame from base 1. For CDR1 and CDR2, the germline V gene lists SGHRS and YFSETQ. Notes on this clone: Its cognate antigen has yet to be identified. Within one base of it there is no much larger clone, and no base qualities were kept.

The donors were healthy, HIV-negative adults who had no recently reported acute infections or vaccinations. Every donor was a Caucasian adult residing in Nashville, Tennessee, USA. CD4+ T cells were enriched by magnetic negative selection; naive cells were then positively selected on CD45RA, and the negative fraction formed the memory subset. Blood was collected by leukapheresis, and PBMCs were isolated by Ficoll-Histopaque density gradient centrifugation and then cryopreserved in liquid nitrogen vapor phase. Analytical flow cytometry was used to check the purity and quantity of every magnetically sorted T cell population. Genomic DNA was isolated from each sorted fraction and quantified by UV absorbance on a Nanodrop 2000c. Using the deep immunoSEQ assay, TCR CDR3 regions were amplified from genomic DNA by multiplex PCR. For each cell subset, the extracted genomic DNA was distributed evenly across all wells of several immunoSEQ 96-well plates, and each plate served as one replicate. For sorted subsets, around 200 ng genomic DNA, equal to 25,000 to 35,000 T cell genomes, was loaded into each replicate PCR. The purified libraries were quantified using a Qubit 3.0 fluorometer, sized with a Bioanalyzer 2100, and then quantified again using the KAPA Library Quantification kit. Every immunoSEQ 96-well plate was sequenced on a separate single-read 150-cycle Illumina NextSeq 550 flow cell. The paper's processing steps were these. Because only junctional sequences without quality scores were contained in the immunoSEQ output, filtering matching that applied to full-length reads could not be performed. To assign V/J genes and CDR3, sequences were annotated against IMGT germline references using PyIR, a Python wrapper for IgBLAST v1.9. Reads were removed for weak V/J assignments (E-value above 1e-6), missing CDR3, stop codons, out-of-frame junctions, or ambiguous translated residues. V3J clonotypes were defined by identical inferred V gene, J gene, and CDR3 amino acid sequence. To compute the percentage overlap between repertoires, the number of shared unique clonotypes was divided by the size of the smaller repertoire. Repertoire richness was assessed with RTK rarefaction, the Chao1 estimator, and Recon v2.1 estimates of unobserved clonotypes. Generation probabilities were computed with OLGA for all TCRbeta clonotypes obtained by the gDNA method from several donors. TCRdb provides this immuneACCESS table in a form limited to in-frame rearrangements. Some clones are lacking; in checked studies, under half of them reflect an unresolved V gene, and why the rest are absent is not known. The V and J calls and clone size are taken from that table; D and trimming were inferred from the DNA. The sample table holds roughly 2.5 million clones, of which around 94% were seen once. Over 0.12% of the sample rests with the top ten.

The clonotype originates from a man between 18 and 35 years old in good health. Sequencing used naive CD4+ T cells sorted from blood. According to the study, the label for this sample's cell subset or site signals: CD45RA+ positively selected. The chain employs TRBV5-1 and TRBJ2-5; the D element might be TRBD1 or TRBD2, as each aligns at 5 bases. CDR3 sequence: CASSSAEGETQYF. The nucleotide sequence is TGCGCCAGCAGCTCAGCAGAGGGGGAGACCCAGTACTTC.